The 19 T cell receptor beta chains in this list originate from one sample, sequenced in a study of OX40 agonist ivuxolimab in advanced cancers. Sequencing was performed with immunoSEQ multiplex PCR; in TCRdb, only in-frame clones are kept and a portion is missing. The sample consists of roughly 70,000 clones, 85% of them appearing once. The material sequenced was CD4+ or CD8+ T cells sorted from blood, taken in a trial of the OX40 agonist ivuxolimab. The receptor set was obtained from an adult with an advanced solid tumor such as melanoma, head and neck, liver or kidney cancer.

The chain carries TRBV28 and TRBJ2-2; 10 bases align to TRBD1. V shed 1 base, J shed 6 bases, and the junction held 11 bases outside the gene matches. The V gene's germline CDR1 is MDHEN and CDR2 SYDVKM. CDR3 length equals 18 residues. CDR3 bases: TGTGCCAGCAGTTTATTGGGGCAGACAGGGGGCAACGCCGGGGAGCTGTTTTTT. This codes for CASSLLGQTGGNAGELFF.

The chain has TRBV19 and TRBJ2-3; 9 nucleotides agree with TRBD1. The CDR3 has 19 amino acids. Per the germline V gene, CDR1 is LNHDA and CDR2 is SQIVND (reference sequence). Trimming at V came to 7 bases and at J to 0 bases, leaving 17 bases not matched to a gene. CDR3 sequence (DNA): TGTGCCAGTAAATTGGGGGGGACAGGGACAACCTCTAGCACAGATACGCAGTATTTT. It yields the protein CASKLGGTGTTSSTDTQYF.

V gene TRBV7-2 combines with J gene TRBJ2-5, with 12 nucleotides matching TRBD2. Germline V gene sequence: CDR1 SGHTA, CDR2 FQGNSA. The CDR3 spans 16 residues. V lost 4 bases, J lost 5 bases, and 8 bases stayed unmatched. CDR3 region: CASSYASGGAWETQYF. The CDR3 DNA sequence: TGTGCCAGCAGCTACGCTAGCGGGGGGGCATGGGAGACCCAGTACTTC. The whole variable domain, filled in from reference TRBV7-2 and TRBJ2-5, reads GAGVSQSPSNKVTEKGKDVELRCDPISGHTALYWYRQSLGQGLEFLIYFQGNSAPDKSGLPSDRFSAERTGGSVSTLTIQRTQQEDSAVYLCASSYASGGAWETQYFGPGTRLLVL.

The chain combines TRBV28 with TRBJ2-7; the D is unclear. This CDR3 contains 13 residues. The germline V gene has CDR1 MDHEN and CDR2 SYDVKM. Trimming pared 7 bases from V and 2 bases from J, leaving 12 bases between. The CDR3 DNA follows: TGTGCCAGCACTTCTGGGCGGACCTACGAGCAGTACTTC. Amino acid sequence: CASTSGRTYEQYF.

The V gene is TRBV7-9, the J gene TRBJ2-3; a possible D gene is TRBD1 (6 bases). The CDR3 loop spans 14 amino acids. Looked up from germline, CDR1 is SEHNR and CDR2 is FQNEAQ (reference sequence). V dropped 9 bases and J dropped 3 bases, with 16 bases sitting between them. The CDR3 spells CASLAGVKTDTQYF. DNA of the CDR3: TGTGCCAGTTTGGCAGGGGTGAAAACAGATACGCAGTATTTT.

The chain is built from TRBV5-1 and TRBJ2-5, with TRBD2 matching over 8 bases. Trimming at V came to 1 base and at J to 2 bases, leaving 1 base not matched to a gene. Germline CDR1 is SGHRS and CDR2 is YFSETQ. The CDR3 is 14 amino acids. CDR3 residues: CASSLRGGQETQYF. The CDR3 bases are TGCGCCAGCAGCTTGCGGGGGGGTCAAGAGACCCAGTACTTC.

This clone has only a few counts. This chain uses TRBV5-1 with TRBJ1-2; unclear D gene. Germline assignment: CDR1 SGHRS and CDR2 YFSETQ. With 0 bases removed from V and 8 bases from J, the gap between germline ends came to 14 bases. The CDR3 loop spans 14 amino acids. The CDR3 spells CASSLGKGIYGYTF. As DNA, the CDR3 is TGCGCCAGCAGCTTGGGGAAGGGTATCTACGGCTACACCTTC.

The rearrangement uses TRBV6-1 and TRBJ1-2, with D perhaps TRBD1 (5 bases). Germline CDR1 MNHNS, CDR2 SASEGT. The CDR3 totals 15 residues. V lost 2 bases and J lost 0, with 10 bases in between. The CDR3 loop is CASSEPGLANYGYTF. The CDR3 DNA reads TGTGCCAGCAGTGAACCGGGACTCGCTAACTATGGCTACACCTTC.

This clone was observed a single time. The chain carries TRBV18 and TRBJ2-1; unclear D gene. CDR3 length: 15 residues. Trimming stripped 5 bases from V and 1 base from J, with 12 bases between. Germline CDR1 KGHSH, CDR2 LQKENI. The CDR3 region has the DNA TGTGCCAGCTCAAAGGACGGCCGGTCCTACAATGAGCAGTTCTTC. This gives the protein CASSKDGRSYNEQFF. Full variable domain (rest looked up from reference TRBV18 and TRBJ2-1): NAGVMQNPRHLVRRRGQEARLRCSPMKGHSHVYWYRQLPEEGLKFMVYLQKENIIDESGMPKERFSAEFPKEGPSILRIQQVVRGDSAAYFCASSKDGRSYNEQFFGPGTRLTVL.

The gene calls are TRBV9 and TRBJ2-2; the D gene is possibly TRBD1 (6 bases). V dropped 0 bases and J dropped 1 base, with 7 bases sitting between them. This CDR3 comprises 15 residues. CDR1 SGDLS and CDR2 YYNGEE come from the germline V gene. The CDR3 spells CASSVGGQNTGELFF. The CDR3 region has the DNA TGTGCCAGCAGCGTAGGGGGGCAGAACACCGGGGAGCTGTTTTTT.

The chain is built from TRBV15 and TRBJ2-1; weak D call: TRBD1 (7 bases). CDR1 LNHNV and CDR2 YYDKDF come from the germline V gene (reference sequence). The CDR3 consists of 15 residues. V was pared by 0 bases and J by 7 bases, with 13 bases between. CDR3 loop: CATSRDLAGGNEQFF. DNA for the CDR3: TGTGCCACCAGCAGAGATCTCGCAGGGGGGAATGAGCAGTTCTTC.

This chain uses TRBV19 with TRBJ2-1, with unresolved D. CDR1 and CDR2 (germline): LNHDA, SQIVND (reference sequence). Trimming left V 7 bases short and J 5 bases short, with 12 bases between. This CDR3 comprises 13 residues. The CDR3, as DNA: TGTGCCAGTACCAGTATGTGGCACAATGAGCAGTTCTTC. Amino acids: CASTSMWHNEQFF.

The chain recombines TRBV6-6 with TRBJ2-7; TRBD1 matches 9 bases. The CDR3 contains 16 residues. Germline values: CDR1 MNHNY, CDR2 SVGAGI (reference sequence). J lost 1 base, V lost 5 bases, and 9 bases had no gene match. The CDR3 nucleotides read TGTGCCAGCAGTGGGTCGACAGGGGGTTCATCCTACGAGCAGTACTTC. Encoded protein: CASSGSTGGSSYEQYF.

The chain employs TRBV7-9 and TRBJ2-2, with 8 bases fitting TRBD2. The CDR3 loop spans 16 amino acids. Per germline, CDR1 SEHNR and CDR2 FQNEAQ (reference sequence). V lost 0 bases, J lost 4 bases, and 4 bases stayed unmatched. Here the CDR3 reads CASSLALAGVTGELFF. CDR3 sequence (DNA): TGTGCCAGCAGCTTAGCGCTAGCGGGCGTCACCGGGGAGCTGTTTTTT.

Concerning this clone itself: Germline and junction disagree at one end, which may indicate a read error. The rearrangement uses TRBV5-6 and TRBJ2-1; D gene uncertain. This CDR3 region has 11 residues. From germline, CDR1 is SGHDT and CDR2 YYEEEE. CDR3 in DNA: TGTGCCAGCAGCTTGGCCAGAACTGCGATCTTC. Protein product: CASSLARTAIF.

The sample holds a few counts of this clone. The rearrangement uses TRBV7-3 and TRBJ2-5; D is unresolved. The germline V gene has CDR1 SGHTA and CDR2 FQGTGA. The CDR3 is 14 amino acids. V lost 4 bases, J lost 6 bases, and 15 bases lay in between. CDR3 amino acids: CASSSLGLGQTQYF. The CDR3 DNA reads TGTGCCAGCAGCTCTCTGGGGTTGGGTCAGACCCAGTACTTC.

V gene TRBV9 combines with J gene TRBJ2-3; 11 nucleotides align to TRBD2. The CDR3 consists of 17 residues. Trimming at V came to 3 bases and at J to 0 bases, leaving 6 bases not matched to a gene. Germline V gene data show CDR1 as SGDLS and CDR2 as YYNGEE. CDR3: CASSARTSGLSTDTQYF. CDR3 DNA sequence: TGTGCCAGCAGCGCGAGGACTAGCGGGTTAAGCACAGATACGCAGTATTTT.

J is TRBJ2-3 and V is TRBV10-3, with a possible D match to TRBD2 (6 bases). The CDR3 length is 15 residues. Germline V lookup: CDR1 ENHRY, CDR2 SYGVKD. Trimming removed 6 bases from V and 4 bases from J, with 17 bases in between. In DNA, the CDR3 is TGTGCCATCAGCCGCGGGACCCCGGACGCAGATACGCAGTATTTT. It specifies CAISRGTPDADTQYF.

V and J are TRBV10-2 and TRBJ1-2, with D possibly being TRBD1 (5 bases). The ends were cut back, 6 bases at V and 5 bases at J, with 28 bases in the middle. CDR1 and CDR2 from the germline V gene are WSHSY and SAAADI. The CDR3 is 18 residues long. DNA of the CDR3: TGCGCCAGCAGGAGGAGCGGTGGGCGGGGGGAAGTTCGGTATGGCTACACCTTC. As protein: CASRRSGGRGEVRYGYTF.